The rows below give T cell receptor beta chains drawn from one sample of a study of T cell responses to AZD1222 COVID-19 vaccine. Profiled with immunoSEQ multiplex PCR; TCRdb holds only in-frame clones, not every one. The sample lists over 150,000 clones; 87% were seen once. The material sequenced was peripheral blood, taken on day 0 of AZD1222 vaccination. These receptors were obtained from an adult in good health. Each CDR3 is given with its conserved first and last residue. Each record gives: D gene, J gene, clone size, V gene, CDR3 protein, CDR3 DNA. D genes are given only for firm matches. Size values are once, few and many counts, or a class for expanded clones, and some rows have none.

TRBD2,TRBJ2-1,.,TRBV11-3,CASSLGGRAGSEQFF,TGTGCCAGCAGCCTGGGCGGGAGGGCCGGAAGTGAGCAGTTCTTC
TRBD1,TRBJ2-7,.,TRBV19,CASRPGQGAYEQYF,TGTGCCAGTAGGCCGGGACAGGGGGCCTACGAGCAGTACTTC
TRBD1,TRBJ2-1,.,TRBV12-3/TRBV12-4,CASRQGYFEQFF,TGTGCCAGCAGACAGGGGTACTTTGAGCAGTTCTTC
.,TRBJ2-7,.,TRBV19,CASTLKDRGQYF,TGTGCCAGTACCCTCAAGGACCGGGGGCAGTACTTC
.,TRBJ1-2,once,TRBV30,CAWSASSGYYGYTF,TGTGCCTGGAGTGCGTCGAGCGGATACTATGGCTACACCTTC
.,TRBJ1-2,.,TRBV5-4,CASSLLGQVYYGYTF,TGTGCCAGCAGCTTGCTGGGCCAGGTCTACTATGGCTACACCTTC
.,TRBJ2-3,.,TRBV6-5,CASTILETTDTQYF,TGTGCCAGCACTATACTAGAAACCACAGATACGCAGTATTTT
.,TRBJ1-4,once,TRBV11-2,CASSSGRTFNEKLFF,TGTGCCAGCAGCTCTGGACGGACCTTTAATGAAAAACTGTTTTTT
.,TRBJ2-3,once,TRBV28,CASSGYEAGDRDTQYF,TGTGCCAGCAGTGGATATGAGGCAGGGGATAGGGATACGCAGTATTTT
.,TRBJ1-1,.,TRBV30,CAWSVQGNSEAFF,TGTGCCTGGAGTGTACAAGGGAACTCTGAAGCTTTCTTT
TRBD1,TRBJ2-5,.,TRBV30,CAWSVYSGTGVSETQYF,TGTGCCTGGAGTGTTTACTCCGGGACAGGGGTGTCAGAGACCCAGTACTTC
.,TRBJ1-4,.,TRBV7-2,CASSLDGGEREKLFF,TGTGCCAGCAGCTTAGATGGGGGCGAGCGGGAAAAACTGTTTTTT
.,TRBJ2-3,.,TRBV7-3,CASSRAGGGTDTQYF,TGTGCCAGCAGCCGAGCTGGTGGAGGCACAGATACGCAGTATTTT
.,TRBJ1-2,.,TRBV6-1,CASSDIYGYTF,TGTGCCAGCAGTGACATATATGGCTACACCTTC
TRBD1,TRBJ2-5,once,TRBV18,CASSPGQQETQYF,TGTGCCAGCTCACCGGGACAGCAAGAGACCCAGTACTTC
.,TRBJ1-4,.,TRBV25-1,CASSSNTLPYEKLFF,TGTGCCAGCAGCTCGAACACCCTACCTTATGAAAAACTGTTTTTT
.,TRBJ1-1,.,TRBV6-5,CASSYSQGYREAFF,TGTGCCAGCAGTTACTCGCAAGGGTACAGGGAAGCTTTCTTT
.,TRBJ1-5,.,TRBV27,CASSLSWTQPQHF,TGTGCCAGCAGTTTAAGTTGGACTCAGCCCCAGCATTTT
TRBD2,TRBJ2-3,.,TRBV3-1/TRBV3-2,CASSRLAGLGDTQYF,TGTGCCAGCAGCAGACTAGCGGGGTTGGGAGATACGCAGTATTTT
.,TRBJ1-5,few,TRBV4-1,CASSQGDSSNQPQHF,TGCGCCAGCAGCCAAGGCGACAGTTCTAATCAGCCCCAGCATTTT
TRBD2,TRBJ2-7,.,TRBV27,CASSSAGGRYEQYF,TGTGCCAGCAGTTCAGCGGGAGGTCGCTACGAGCAGTACTTC
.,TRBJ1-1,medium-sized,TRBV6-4,CASSESEVTEAFF,TGTGCCAGCAGTGAGTCAGAGGTGACTGAAGCTTTCTTT
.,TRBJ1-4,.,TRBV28,CASSLMGKLFF,TGTGCCAGCAGTTTGATGGGGAAACTGTTTTTT
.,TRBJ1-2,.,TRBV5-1,CASTLATGSNYGYTF,TGCGCCAGCACACTCGCTACGGGGTCTAACTATGGCTACACCTTC
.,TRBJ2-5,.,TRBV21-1,CASSSTWRQETQYF,TGTGCCAGCAGCTCCACTTGGAGACAAGAGACCCAGTACTTC
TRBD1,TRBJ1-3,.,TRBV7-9,CASSPGTGPPGNTIYF,TGTGCCAGCAGTCCCGGGACAGGTCCTCCCGGAAACACCATATATTTT
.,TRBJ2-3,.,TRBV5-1,CASSLALGVDTQYF,TGCGCCAGCAGCTTGGCCTTAGGGGTAGATACGCAGTATTTT
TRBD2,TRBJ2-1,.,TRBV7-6,CASSLEASGRGEQFF,TGTGCCAGCAGCTTAGAAGCTAGCGGCCGTGGGGAGCAGTTCTTC
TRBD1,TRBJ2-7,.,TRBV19,CASSIEGQASYEQYF,TGTGCCAGTAGTATAGAGGGACAGGCCTCCTACGAGCAGTACTTC
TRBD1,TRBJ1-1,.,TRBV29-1,CSVAGQGAGDTEAFF,TGCAGCGTTGCCGGACAGGGGGCGGGGGACACTGAAGCTTTCTTT
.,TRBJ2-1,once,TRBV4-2,CASSQDRMGAPHNEQFF,TGTGCCAGCAGCCAAGATCGGATGGGGGCTCCCCACAATGAGCAGTTCTTC
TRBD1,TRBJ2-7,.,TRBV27,CASSLRQGFYEQYF,TGTGCCAGCAGTCTCCGACAGGGATTCTACGAGCAGTACTTC
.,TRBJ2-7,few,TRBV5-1,CASSSLAGRRNEQYF,TGCGCCAGCTCCTCCCTGGCGGGACGCAGGAACGAGCAGTACTTC
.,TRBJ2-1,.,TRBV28,CASSLYPRVFF,TGTGCCAGCAGTTTATATCCCCGGGTGTTCTTC
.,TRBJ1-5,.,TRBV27,CASSLGRGGFQPQHF,TGTGCCAGCAGTTTGGGGAGGGGTGGGTTTCAGCCCCAGCATTTT
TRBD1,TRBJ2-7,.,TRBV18,CASSLATGGEGEQYF,TGTGCCAGCTCACTCGCGACAGGGGGCGAAGGCGAGCAGTACTTC
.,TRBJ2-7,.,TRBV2,CASSAQGTGGKQYF,TGTGCCAGCAGTGCCCAGGGGACGGGCGGAAAGCAGTACTTC
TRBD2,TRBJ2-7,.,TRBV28,CAGRGVDSYEQYF,TGTGCCGGCCGGGGGGTGGACTCCTACGAGCAGTACTTC
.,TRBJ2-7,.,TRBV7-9,CASSLAAGVDEQYF,TGTGCCAGCAGCTTAGCAGCAGGGGTGGACGAGCAGTACTTC
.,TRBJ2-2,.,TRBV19,CASASSGPGELFF,TGTGCCAGCGCCTCTTCCGGGCCCGGGGAGCTGTTTTTT
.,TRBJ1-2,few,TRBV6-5,CASSYGRFYSYTF,TGTGCCAGCAGTTACGGACGGTTTTATAGCTACACCTTC
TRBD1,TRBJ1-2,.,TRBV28,CASREDRVSRGYTF,TGTGCCAGCAGGGAAGACAGGGTTTCTAGGGGCTACACCTTC
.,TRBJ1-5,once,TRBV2,CASSDWGNQPQHF,TGTGCCAGCAGTGATTGGGGCAATCAGCCCCAGCATTTT
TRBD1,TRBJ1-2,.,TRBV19,CASSIQGGNYGYTF,TGTGCCAGTAGTATCCAAGGGGGCAACTATGGCTACACCTTC
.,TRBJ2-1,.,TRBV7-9,CASSLVVGLPDNEQFF,TGTGCCAGCAGCTTAGTGGTCGGTCTACCCGACAATGAGCAGTTCTTC
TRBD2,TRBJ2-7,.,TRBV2,CASKRELTYEQYF,TGTGCCAGCAAGCGGGAGTTAACCTACGAGCAGTACTTC